The 28 T cell receptor beta chains listed next were all sequenced from one sample in a study of regulatory T cells in long-lasting Graves disease. Assembly of TCR beta libraries relied on iRepertoire HTBI primers together with Arm-PCR of CDR3 regions. TCRdb reprocessed the multiplex PCR reads with MiXCR, giving one entry per CDR3 protein. The sample includes some 430,000 distinct CDR3 sequences, 20% to 25% of them seen just once. This sample's time point: persistent/refractory GD, antithyroid drugs over 5 years with positive TRAb. Extracted PBMC RNA gave rise to the TCR library. Material: peripheral blood mononuclear cells (PBMCs), obtained when the disease was refractory, from a patient treated with antithyroid drugs. The receptors derive from a female donor with Graves disease.

This clonotype was found many times. The rearrangement links TRBV2 to TRBJ1-1, with TRBD1 matching 9 bases. The CDR3 totals 16 residues. Looked up from germline, CDR1 is SNHLY and CDR2 is FYNNEI. The junction had 12 bases not matched to a gene; V was cut back by 6 bases and J by 4 bases. The CDR3 sequence: CASRGQGSVLGTEAFF. In DNA, the CDR3 is TGTGCCAGCAGAGGACAGGGGAGCGTTTTAGGCACTGAAGCTTTCTTT.

This clonotype was found many times. The rearrangement links TRBV28 to TRBJ1-2; 7 bases fit TRBD1. The germline gives CDR1 MDHEN, CDR2 SYDVKM. V was clipped by 6 bases and J by 2 bases; unmatched bases: 6. The CDR3 runs to 14 residues. The CDR3 nucleotides are TGTGCCAGCAGCACGATGACAGGGAACTATGGCTACACCTTC. This codes for CASSTMTGNYGYTF.

This clonotype was counted ten times or more. The rearrangement links TRBV2 to TRBJ1-1, with D perhaps TRBD1 (5 bases). Germline V gene sequence: CDR1 SNHLY, CDR2 FYNNEI. The V end lost 3 bases, the J end lost 4 bases, and 18 bases lay between the germline ends. The CDR3 extends over 16 amino acids. CDR3 DNA: TGTGCCAGCAGTGAGGAGATCGGGGCGGGAGGCACTGAAGCTTTCTTT. Residues: CASSEEIGAGGTEAFF.

This clonotype has ten or more counts. CDR3 residues: CASPGGGGPKTQYF. DNA for the CDR3: TGTGCCAGCCCTGGGGGCGGGGGACCGAAGACCCAGTACTTC. The gene calls are TRBV28 and TRBJ2-5; D possibly corresponds to TRBD2 (7 bases). Trimming took off 8 bases at V and 6 bases at J, with 19 bases between the two ends. This CDR3 has 14 residues. The V gene's germline CDR1 is MDHEN and CDR2 SYDVKM.

This clonotype was picked up many times. The chain links TRBV7-9 to TRBJ2-7, with 8 bases lining up with TRBD1. After removal of 4 bases from V and 3 bases from J, the junction contained 11 bases not matched to a gene. The germline gives CDR1 SEHNR, CDR2 FQNEAQ (reference sequence). CDR3 length: 16 residues. The CDR3 is CASSYVLGQVYYEQYF. The CDR3 bases are TGTGCCAGCAGCTATGTCCTGGGACAGGTCTACTACGAGCAGTACTTC. The whole variable domain, remainder taken from reference TRBV7-9 and TRBJ2-7, is DTGVSQNPRHKITKRGQNVTFRCDPISEHNRLYWYRQTLGQGPEFLTYFQNEAQLEKSRLLSDRFSAERPKGSFSTLEIQRTEQGDSAMYLCASSYVLGQVYYEQYFGPGTRLTVT.

Comments on this clonotype: A much larger clone lies one base from this, so it may be a read error. The chain's CDR3 is CASSLSRYSTEALF. The DNA for the CDR3 is TGTGCCAGCAGTTTATCCAGGTACAGCACTGAAGCTCTCTTT. The chain carries TRBV27 and TRBJ1-1; D is uncertain. Germline V CDR1 and CDR2: MNHEY, SMNVEV (reference sequence). The CDR3 consists of 14 residues.

The V gene is TRBV5-5, the J gene TRBJ1-1, with D maybe TRBD1 (6 bases). This CDR3 spans 14 amino acids. CDR1 and CDR2 (germline): SGHKS, YYEKEE (reference sequence). Trimming removed 4 bases at V and 4 bases at J, with 14 bases between. The CDR3 region has the DNA TGTGCCAGCAGCGATCAGCAGGGGCTCACTGAAGCTTTCTTT. It translates to CASSDQQGLTEAFF.

In this sample, this clonotype turned up many times. This chain links TRBV28 with TRBJ2-4, with 7 bases matching TRBD2. The germline V gene encodes CDR1 MDHEN and CDR2 SYDVKM. The CDR3 has 13 amino acids. Trimming cost V 7 bases and J 5 bases; bases outside gene matches: 5. In DNA, the CDR3 is TGTGCCAGCACCATTGGGAGGGAAAACATTCAGTACTTC. Amino acid sequence: CASTIGRENIQYF.

This clonotype came up a few times. This chain joins TRBV6-5 and TRBJ1-3; no reliable D call. The germline CDR1 and CDR2 sequences are MNHEY and SVGAGI. There are 15 residues in the CDR3. With 2 bases removed from V and 2 bases from J, the gap between germline ends came to 10 bases. CDR3 sequence: CASSYGWLPGNTIYF. The CDR3 DNA follows: TGTGCCAGCAGTTACGGGTGGCTCCCTGGAAACACCATATATTTT.

In this sample, this clonotype turned up a few times. This may be a read error: a much more frequent sequence differs by one nucleotide. The chain employs TRBV18 and TRBJ2-5; D is ambiguous. From germline, CDR1 is KGHSH and CDR2 LQKENI. The CDR3 contains 13 residues. Here the CDR3 DNA reads TGTGCCGGCTCACCAACGGAGCAAGAGACCCAGTACTTC. Residues: CAGSPTEQETQYF.

This clonotype has only a few counts. The genes are TRBV29-1 and TRBJ2-4, with D possibly TRBD1 on 6 matching bases. The CDR3 is 14 amino acids. Between the trimmed V and J ends, which lost 1 base and 3 bases, there was a span of 10 bases. Per the germline V gene, CDR1 is SQVTM and CDR2 is ANQGSEA. This chain's CDR3 is CSVEVPGVKNIQYF. DNA for the CDR3: TGCAGCGTTGAAGTCCCAGGGGTCAAAAACATTCAGTACTTC.

V is TRBV6-2 or TRBV6-3 and J is TRBJ1-5; the D gene is possibly TRBD1 (6 bases). This CDR3 region has 15 residues. V was pared by 5 bases and J by 9 bases, with 20 bases between. The V gene's germline CDR1 is MNHEY and CDR2 SVGEGT. CDR3 bases: TGTGCCAGCAGTGAGTCCCGGGACACCGTTCGGCCCCAGCATTTT. This gives the protein CASSESRDTVRPQHF.

This clonotype was counted between two and nine times. This chain uses TRBV19 with TRBJ2-7, with 8 bases fitting TRBD1. V was pared by 9 bases and J by 4 bases, with 11 bases of the junction left unmatched. This CDR3 has 14 residues. Germline CDR1 and CDR2: LNHDA and SQIVND (reference sequence). The CDR3 sequence is CASAWATGAYEQYF. Here the CDR3 DNA reads TGTGCCAGCGCGTGGGCGACAGGGGCTTACGAGCAGTACTTC. The variable domain in full, with the rest retrieved from reference TRBV19 and TRBJ2-7, is DGGITQSPKYLFRKEGQNVTLSCEQNLNHDAMYWYRQDPGQGLRLIYYSQIVNDFQKGDIAEGYSVSREKKESFPLTVTSAQKNPTAFYLCASAWATGAYEQYFGPGTRLTVT.

In its sample, this clonotype was seen many times. The V and J genes are TRBV2 and TRBJ2-7; TRBD2 matches at 12 bases. This CDR3 is 16 amino acids long. Germline values: CDR1 SNHLY, CDR2 FYNNEI. V was pared by 3 bases and J by 2 bases, with 5 bases of the junction left unmatched. The CDR3 sequence is CASSDPGLAGPYEQYF. The DNA for the CDR3 is TGTGCCAGCAGTGATCCCGGACTAGCGGGGCCCTACGAGCAGTACTTC.

The genes are TRBV5-8 and TRBJ1-2, with 10 nucleotides matching TRBD1. V lost 2 bases and J lost 8; bases outside the gene matches: 9. The germline V gene encodes CDR1 SGHTS and CDR2 YDEGEE. This CDR3 comprises 15 residues. The CDR3 nucleotides are TGTGCCAGCAGCTTTGACAGGGGGCCCATCCGGGGCTACACCTTC. Translation gives CASSFDRGPIRGYTF.

V usage is TRBV7-2 and J usage is TRBJ2-7; 12 bases map to TRBD2. V dropped 2 bases and J dropped 6; count of bases not matched to a gene: 5. Germline V gene sequence: CDR1 SGHTA, CDR2 FQGNSA. The CDR3 spans 15 residues. Here the CDR3 DNA reads TGTGCCAGCAGCTTAAGACTAGCGGGAGCCCTCGAGCAGTACTTC. It specifies CASSLRLAGALEQYF.

The sample holds many counts of this clonotype. The V gene is TRBV2, the J gene TRBJ1-1; D might be TRBD1 (6 bases). V lost 6 bases and J lost 0, with 14 bases in between. CDR3 length: 15 residues. The germline CDR1 and CDR2 sequences are SNHLY and FYNNEI. Here the CDR3 reads CASRKDSAMNTEAFF. In DNA form, the CDR3 reads TGTGCCAGCAGGAAGGACAGCGCAATGAACACTGAAGCTTTCTTT.

This clonotype was found many times. The genes are TRBV6-5 and TRBJ1-1, with TRBD1 matching over 9 bases. Germline V CDR1 and CDR2: MNHEY, SVGAGI. The V segment lost 2 bases and the J segment 4 bases; nucleotides outside the gene matches: 5. This CDR3 has 15 amino acids. CDR3 protein: CASSYGTGRLTEAFF. The CDR3 DNA is TGTGCCAGCAGTTACGGGACAGGGCGGCTCACTGAAGCTTTCTTT.

The rearrangement joins TRBV28 to TRBJ2-2; TRBD1 matches 11 bases. Germline CDR1 reads MDHEN; CDR2 reads SYDVKM. J was trimmed by 6 bases and V by 7 bases; bases with no gene match: 4. The CDR3 totals 14 residues. The CDR3 reads CASIGTGGSGELFF. Here the CDR3 DNA reads TGTGCCAGCATCGGGACAGGGGGTTCCGGGGAGCTGTTTTTT.

This clonotype was found many times. This chain joins TRBV28 and TRBJ1-2; 8 positions agree with TRBD1. This CDR3 is built from 14 residues. Germline lookup yields CDR1 MDHEN and CDR2 SYDVKM. V lost 4 bases and J lost 3; bases outside the gene matches: 4. The DNA for the CDR3 is TGTGCCAGCAGTTCGGGGACAGGAGACTATGGCTACACCTTC. This encodes CASSSGTGDYGYTF.

The rearrangement uses TRBV7-9 and TRBJ2-7; D gene ambiguous. CDR3 size: 14 residues. V dropped 5 bases and J dropped 0 bases, with 11 bases sitting between them. Looked up from germline, CDR1 is SEHNR and CDR2 is FQNEAQ (reference sequence). CDR3 sequence reads: CASSPGFFSYEQYF. The CDR3 DNA reads as TGTGCCAGCAGCCCCGGGTTTTTCTCCTACGAGCAGTACTTC.

This clonotype was detected only a few times. The chain carries TRBV6-1 and TRBJ2-2; D not certain. CDR3 size: 15 residues. Per the germline V gene, CDR1 is MNHNS and CDR2 is SASEGT. The ends were cut back, 6 bases at V and 5 bases at J, with 16 bases in the middle. The CDR3 sequence: CASSRHLSSTGELFF. The CDR3 DNA follows: TGTGCCAGCAGCCGACATCTCTCTAGTACCGGGGAGCTGTTTTTT.

This clonotype was seen repeatedly, ten times or more. CDR3 residues: CASSPKLGKTYEQYF. CDR3 DNA: TGTGCCAGCAGCCCAAAGCTGGGGAAGACCTACGAGCAGTACTTC. This chain links TRBV7-9 with TRBJ2-7; D is ambiguous. Germline CDR1 reads SEHNR; CDR2 reads FQNEAQ (reference sequence). The CDR3 covers 15 residues. Trimming cost V 5 bases and J 2 bases, with 16 bases left between them.

Ten or more counts support this clonotype. This chain joins TRBV11-2 and TRBJ1-6; tentative D call: TRBD1 (6 bases). Looked up from germline, CDR1 is SGHAT and CDR2 is FQNNGV. V dropped 5 bases and J dropped 7 bases, with 18 bases sitting between them. CDR3 size: 16 residues. CDR3 sequence: CASSPLFGGRNSPLHF. The DNA of the CDR3 is TGTGCCAGCAGCCCCTTATTTGGGGGCCGGAATTCACCCCTCCACTTT.

This chain joins TRBV10-3 and TRBJ2-5; D uncertain. V dropped 2 bases and J dropped 5 bases, with 6 bases sitting between them. The CDR3 has 12 residues. CDR1 is ENHRY, CDR2 SYGVKD, per germline. The CDR3 reads CAISEQRETQYF. The DNA for the CDR3 is TGTGCCATCAGTGAGCAGCGCGAGACCCAGTACTTC.

This clonotype showed up just a few times. Here the CDR3 reads CSAPGATAEAFF. The CDR3, as DNA: TGCAGTGCCCCCGGGGCTACGGCTGAAGCTTTCTTT. This chain joins TRBV20-1 and TRBJ1-1; weak D call: TRBD1 (5 bases). Germline V gives CDR1 DFQATT, CDR2 SNEGSKA (reference sequence). V lost 6 bases and J 6 bases, leaving 14 bases between the germline ends. The length of the CDR3 is 12 residues.

This clonotype was recorded many times. The chain uses TRBV20-1 and TRBJ1-2; D is unclear. The CDR3 runs to 15 residues. Between the trimmed V and J ends, which lost 3 bases and 0 bases, there was a span of 14 bases. Looked up from germline, CDR1 is DFQATT and CDR2 is SNEGSKA (reference sequence). CDR3 sequence: CSASITNNANYGYTF. DNA for the CDR3: TGCAGTGCTAGCATCACTAACAACGCTAACTATGGCTACACCTTC.

This chain uses TRBV24-1 with TRBJ2-7, with 9 bases identical to TRBD1. CDR1 is KGHDR and CDR2 is SFDVKD in the germline V gene. V shed 1 base, J shed 8 bases, and the junction held 5 bases outside the gene matches. The CDR3 loop spans 14 amino acids. CDR3 nucleotide sequence: TGTGCCACCAGTGATTTTCGGGGACAGGGTAAGCAGTACTTC. It specifies CATSDFRGQGKQYF.